The present T cell receptor beta chain was sequenced within a study of shared clonotypes between healthy human individuals. The germline CDR1 and CDR2 sequences are SGHRS and YFSETQ. V lost 3 bases and J lost 4, with 17 bases in between. The CDR3 sequence is 16 residues long. The authors split each subset's genomic DNA evenly across several immunoSEQ plates. Sorted-subset replicate PCR reactions were performed with around 200 ng DNA, corresponding to roughly 30,000 T cell genomes. Original handling: Filtering differed, since immunoSEQ gave only junction sequences and no quality scores. Sequencing was performed with immunoSEQ multiplex PCR; in TCRdb, only in-frame clones are kept and a portion is missing. Clone size and the V and J calls come from that table; the DNA yielded D and trimming. The sample yields some 1,100,000 clones, around three quarters seen once. Study conclusions and caveats: Clonotypes shared by all four donors outscored non-shared clonotypes in generation probability.

Concerning this clone: The antigen remains unidentified.

Sequencing input: memory CD4+ T cells from PBMCs. Subset noted: CD45RA-negative fraction. The source of this sequence is a man aged 18 to 29 in good health. Some clones in this sample may be carry-over from other donors' samples. V is TRBV5-1 and J is TRBJ1-3, with a tentative D call TRBD1 (6 bases). The CDR3 nucleotides are TGCGCCAGCAGCTCTGGGGGGGCGACCTTCGGAAACACCATATATTTT. Translated, it gives CASSSGGATFGNTIYF. Variable domain in full (rest from reference TRBV5-1 and TRBJ1-3): KAGVTQTPRYLIKTRGQQVTLSCSPISGHRSVSWYQQTPGQGLQFLFEYFSETQRNKGNFPGRFSGRQFSNSRSEMNVSTLELGDSALYLCASSSGGATFGNTIYFGEGSWLTVV.